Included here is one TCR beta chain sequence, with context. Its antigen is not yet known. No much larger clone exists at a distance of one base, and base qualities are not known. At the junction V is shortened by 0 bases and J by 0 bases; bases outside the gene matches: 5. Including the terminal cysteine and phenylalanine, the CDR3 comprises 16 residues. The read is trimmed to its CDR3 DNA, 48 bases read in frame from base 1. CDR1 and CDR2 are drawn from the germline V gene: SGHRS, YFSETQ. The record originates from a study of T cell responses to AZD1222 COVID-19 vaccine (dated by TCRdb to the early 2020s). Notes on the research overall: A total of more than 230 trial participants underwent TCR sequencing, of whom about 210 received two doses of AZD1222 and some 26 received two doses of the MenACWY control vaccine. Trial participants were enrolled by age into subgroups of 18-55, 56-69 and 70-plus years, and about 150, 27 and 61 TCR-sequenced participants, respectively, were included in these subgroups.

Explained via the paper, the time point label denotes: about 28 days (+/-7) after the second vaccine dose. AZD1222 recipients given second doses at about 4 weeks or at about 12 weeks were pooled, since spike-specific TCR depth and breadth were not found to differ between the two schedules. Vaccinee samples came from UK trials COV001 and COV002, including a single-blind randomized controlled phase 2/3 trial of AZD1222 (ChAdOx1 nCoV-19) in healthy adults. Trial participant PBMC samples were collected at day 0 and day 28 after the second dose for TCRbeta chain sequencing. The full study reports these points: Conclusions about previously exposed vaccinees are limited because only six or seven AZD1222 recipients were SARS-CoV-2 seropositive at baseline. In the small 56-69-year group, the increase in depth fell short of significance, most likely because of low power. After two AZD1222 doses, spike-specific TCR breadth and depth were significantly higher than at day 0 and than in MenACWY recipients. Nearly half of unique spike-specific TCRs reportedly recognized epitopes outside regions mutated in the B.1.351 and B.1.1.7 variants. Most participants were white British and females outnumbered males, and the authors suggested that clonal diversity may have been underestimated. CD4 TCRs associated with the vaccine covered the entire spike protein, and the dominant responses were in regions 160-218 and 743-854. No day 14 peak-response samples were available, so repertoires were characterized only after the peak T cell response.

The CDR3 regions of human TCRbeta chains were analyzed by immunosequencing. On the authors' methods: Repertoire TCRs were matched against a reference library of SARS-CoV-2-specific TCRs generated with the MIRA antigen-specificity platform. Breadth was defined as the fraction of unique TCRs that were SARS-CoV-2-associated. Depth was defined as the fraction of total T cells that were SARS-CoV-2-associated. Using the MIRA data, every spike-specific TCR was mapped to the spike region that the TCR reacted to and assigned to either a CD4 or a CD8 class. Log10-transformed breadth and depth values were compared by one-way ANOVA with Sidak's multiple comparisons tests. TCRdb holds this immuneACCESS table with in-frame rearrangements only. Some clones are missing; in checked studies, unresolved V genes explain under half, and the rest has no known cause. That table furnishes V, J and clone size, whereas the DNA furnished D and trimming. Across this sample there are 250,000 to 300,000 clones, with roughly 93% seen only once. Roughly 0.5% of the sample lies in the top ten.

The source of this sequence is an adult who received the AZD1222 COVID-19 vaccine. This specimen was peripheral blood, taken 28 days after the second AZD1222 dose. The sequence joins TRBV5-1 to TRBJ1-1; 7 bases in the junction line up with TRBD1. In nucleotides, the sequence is TGCGCCAGCAGCTTGGTTAGGGGGCGCTTGAACACTGAAGCTTTCTTT. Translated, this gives CASSLVRGRLNTEAFF.